This T cell receptor (beta chain) emerged from a study of long-term antiretroviral therapy in people with HIV. At the level of the study: The earliest samples predate the 2015 immediate-ART recommendation by about a decade. Findings and caveats of the study: Blood specimens, gathered between about 2003 and 2018, were possibly obtained under older ART regimens. Transplant-donor-level diversity was not reached after ART, though diversity increased. Repertoire composition at all time points was dominated by clones that had expanded before ART.

On this clone: The antigen is unknown.

The length of the CDR3 is 13 residues. J gave up 6 bases and V 6 bases, and 5 bases lay outside the gene matches. The germline gives CDR1 SQVTM, CDR2 ANQGSEA. Samples were assayed with immunoSEQ v3.0 at survey level. Here immunoSEQ multiplex PCR was the method, and the copy in TCRdb shows in-frame clones only, minus some. The data show some 12,000 clones, with roughly 90% seen just once and 15% to 25% held by the top ten. Sequencing was performed on unsorted PBMCs, taken 0.2 years before starting antiretroviral therapy. The chain employs TRBV29-1 and TRBJ1-2; 12 bases align to TRBD1. The receptor was derived from a woman aged 35 to 49 with HIV. CDR3 nucleotides: TGCAGCGTCTTGGGGACAGGGGGCAATGGCTACACCTTC. This sequence encodes CSVLGTGGNGYTF.